This TCR beta chain was identified during a study of shared clonotypes between healthy human individuals. Study details: Those who served as donors were two women and a few men between the ages of 18 and 49.

Genomic DNA, for the unsorted samples, came from tens of millions of PBMCs. The CDR3 is made up of 13 amino acids. Trimming took 4 bases from V and 4 from J, leaving 7 bases between them. Germline V gene data show CDR1 as MDHEN and CDR2 as SYDVKM. Samples underwent the assay at deep level. Measured with immunoSEQ multiplex PCR; TCRdb has only the in-frame clones, and not every one. The sample carries approximately 500,000 clones, about four fifths recorded once. This sequence originates from a woman in her thirties or forties in good health. Some clones in this sample may be carry-over from other donors' samples. The sample taken for sequencing was PBMCs. The chain combines TRBV28 with TRBJ2-2, with D unclear. CDR3 residues: CASSYFVTGELFF. The CDR3 DNA is TGTGCCAGCAGTTACTTCGTCACCGGGGAGCTGTTTTTT.